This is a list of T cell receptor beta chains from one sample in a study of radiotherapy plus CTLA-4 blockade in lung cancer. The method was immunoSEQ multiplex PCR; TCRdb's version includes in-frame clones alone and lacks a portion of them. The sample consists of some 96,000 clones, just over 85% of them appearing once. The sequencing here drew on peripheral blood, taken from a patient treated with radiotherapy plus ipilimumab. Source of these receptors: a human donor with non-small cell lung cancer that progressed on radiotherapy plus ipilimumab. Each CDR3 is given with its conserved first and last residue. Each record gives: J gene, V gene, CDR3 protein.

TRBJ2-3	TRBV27	CASSSRVDTQYF
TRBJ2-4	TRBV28	CASSLTSGITSAKNIQYF
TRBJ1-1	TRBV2	CASRITGKDTEAFF
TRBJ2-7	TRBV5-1	CASRLGQNSYEQYF
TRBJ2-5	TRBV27	CASSPFRRDQQETQYF
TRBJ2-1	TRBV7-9	CASSLAGFRLNYNEQFF
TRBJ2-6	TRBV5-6	CASSLGVSGANVLTF
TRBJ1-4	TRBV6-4	CASSEYRNEKLFF
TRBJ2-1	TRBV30	CAWSAAGKGHEQFF
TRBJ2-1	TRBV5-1	CASSWVGTPVGNEQFF
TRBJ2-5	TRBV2	CASSGPVLEGETQYF
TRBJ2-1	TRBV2	CASSEQSSVEQFF
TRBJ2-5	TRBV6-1	CASSDRTGGWETQYF
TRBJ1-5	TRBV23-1	CASSQPQGGNQPQHF
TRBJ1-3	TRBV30	CAWSQGPSGNTIYF
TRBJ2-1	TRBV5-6	CASSLGFKDRVYNEQFF
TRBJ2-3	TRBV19	CASSWTSATDTQYF
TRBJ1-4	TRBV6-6	CASSHSDSGYEKLFF
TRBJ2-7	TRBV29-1	CSGGIPPYEQYF
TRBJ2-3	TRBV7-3	CASSPGKPDTQYF
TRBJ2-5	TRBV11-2	CASSRGAEYSSETQYF
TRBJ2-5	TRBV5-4	CASSIPGARGTQYF
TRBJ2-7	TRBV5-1	CASSFTGQGAGEQYF
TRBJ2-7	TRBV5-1	CASSAWTGSEQYF
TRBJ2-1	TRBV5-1	CASSLGASGTYNEQFF
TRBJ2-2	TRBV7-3	CASSLTKTSGLNTGELFF
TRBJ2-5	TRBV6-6	CASTRDSQETQYF
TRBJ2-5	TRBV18	CASSPGFGETQYF
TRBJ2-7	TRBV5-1	CASSTGTTREQYF
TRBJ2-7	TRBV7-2	CASSLRLGRAEQYF
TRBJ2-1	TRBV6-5	CASSYGEGTYNEQFF
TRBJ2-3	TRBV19	CASRKDSNTQYF
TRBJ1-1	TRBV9	CASSATRQGLEAFF
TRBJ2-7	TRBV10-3	CAIRRDRGPYEQYF
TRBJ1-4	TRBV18	CASSLFRTQEKLFF
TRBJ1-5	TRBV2	CASTALRQYSNQPQHF
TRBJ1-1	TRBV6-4	CASSPQGWVANTEAFF
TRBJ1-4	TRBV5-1	CASSLTGGVGNEKLFF
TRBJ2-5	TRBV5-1	CASSFEREETQYF
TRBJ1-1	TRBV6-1	CASSSQAFF
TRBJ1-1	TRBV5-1	CASSNTGSTEAFF
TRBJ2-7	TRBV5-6	CASSFFGGPYEQYF
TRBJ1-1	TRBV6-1	CASDTGQEAFF
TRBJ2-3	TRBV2	CASSEGTSGRATDTQYF
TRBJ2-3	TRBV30	CAWSATPGYTQYF
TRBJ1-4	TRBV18	CASSPSDTNEKLFF
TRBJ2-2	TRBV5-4	CASSAASGVWGELFF
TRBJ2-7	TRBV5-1	CASSLGRAGGNYEQYF
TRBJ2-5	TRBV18	CASSPPENKETQYF
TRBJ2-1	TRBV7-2	CASSLEGLAVYNEQFF
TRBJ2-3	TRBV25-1	CASSTGDADTQYF
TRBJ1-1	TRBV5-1	CASSFRPSNTEAFF
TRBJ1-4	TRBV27	CASSARTGGNEKLFF
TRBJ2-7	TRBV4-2	CASSQTTGPYEQYF
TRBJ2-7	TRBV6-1	CASSFRRDRAYEQYF
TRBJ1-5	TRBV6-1	CASSEGWGFNQPQHF
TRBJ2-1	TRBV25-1	CASQSTGGTHNEQFF
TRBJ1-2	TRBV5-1	CASSLGSGYGYTF